The clone carrying this T cell receptor beta chain has more than one count but fewer than ten. Germline CDR1 WNHNN, CDR2 SYGVQD (reference sequence). The length of the CDR3 is 16 residues. V lost 5 bases and J lost 2, with 18 bases in between. The record originates from a study of human T cells and chemical hapten exposure. Unfractionated whole blood was the source from which total RNA was extracted. Attachment of unique molecular identifiers to individual cDNA molecules was performed in the library. TCRdb ran MiXCR on the 5' RACE reads and lists one entry per CDR3 protein. Of 110,000 or so distinct CDR3 sequences in the sample, approximately 19% are singletons; the top ten hold approximately 2.8%.

This chain joins TRBV10-1 and TRBJ1-1, with D possibly being TRBD1 (6 bases). The receptor's source is a human donor in good health. Written as DNA, the CDR3 is TGCGCCAGCAGTTCCACAGGGTTTGGGACTAACACTGAAGCTTTCTTT. It translates to CASSSTGFGTNTEAFF.